This T cell receptor beta chain stems from a study of OX40 agonist ivuxolimab in advanced cancers. Regarding the research as a whole: The costimulatory receptor OX40 (CD134) was targeted by ivuxolimab, a fully human IgG2 agonistic monoclonal antibody. Patients were allowed to have had prior anti-PD-1, anti-PD-L1 or anti-CTLA-4 therapy, and approximately 40% of the dose-escalation patients had previously received checkpoint inhibitors. A male proportion of nearly 85% and a mean age of 60 years, ranging from roughly 20 to 80, were recorded for the dose-escalation cohort. Among the roughly 54 dose-escalation patients, approximately 20 had hepatocellular carcinoma, approximately 15 melanoma, 9 renal cell carcinoma and 9 head and neck cancer. Peripheral TCRbeta sequencing was intended to test whether TCR sequence diversity was altered and clonal T-cell expansion was caused by ivuxolimab. Partial responses occurred in three dose-escalation patients, of whom one had hepatocellular carcinoma and two had cutaneous melanoma. Intravenous ivuxolimab was administered to patients every 2 weeks at six dose levels: 0.01, 0.1, 0.3, 1.5, 3 and 10 mg/kg. The paper covers the monotherapy dose-escalation part of the phase I ivuxolimab trial, which included N ≈ 54 patients. Overall study outcomes, separate from this receptor: At doses from 0.1 to 3.0 mg/kg, clonal expansion was seen in both CD4+ and CD8+ blood T cells between baseline and week 6. Low levels of normalized T-cell clonal expansion were also shown by some nonresponding patients. On average, CD8+ T cells showed more expanded clones than CD4+ T cells after ivuxolimab. Partial responders in the 0.1-3.0 mg/kg groups had among the lowest normalized peripheral clonal expansion, especially among CD8+ T cells. The antigen specificity of the clonally expanded peripheral T cells was not determined.

The CDR1 and CDR2 encoded by the germline V gene are SQVTM and ANQGSEA. There are 13 amino acids in the CDR3, from cysteine to phenylalanine inclusive. The CDR3 DNA has 39 bases and is translated from base 1. V was cut back by 5 bases and J by 8 bases, leaving a gap of 18 bases between them. The trial excluded patients who had a history of autoimmune disease or who were on systemic immunosuppression. Peripheral blood for TCR sequencing was drawn from every dose cohort at baseline, at cycle 4 day 1 and at cycle 7 day 1. Samples came from an open-label, multicenter, first-in-human phase I dose-escalation trial of ivuxolimab. Adults with locally advanced or metastatic head and neck squamous cell, hepatocellular, melanoma or renal cell carcinoma were enrolled in the trial. Before TCR sequencing, CD4+ and CD8+ T cells were separately sorted from peripheral blood. On this clone: The clone's antigen remains unknown. No qualities accompany the bases; no much larger clone lies one base away.

Genomic DNA was isolated from the sorted cells so that the TCRbeta CDR3 region could be sequenced. The immunoSEQ Assay was used to sequence the TCRbeta CDR3 regions. TCRdb provides this immuneACCESS table in a form limited to in-frame rearrangements. Some clones are lacking; in checked studies, under half of them reflect an unresolved V gene, and why the rest are absent is not known. A total of tens of thousands of clones appear in this sample, over 75% of them only once. Together, the top ten hold 5.2% of the sample. The sample was CD4+ or CD8+ T cells sorted from blood, taken in a trial of the OX40 agonist ivuxolimab. The origin of this receptor is an adult with an advanced solid tumor such as melanoma, head and neck, liver or kidney cancer. The sequence joins TRBV29-1 to TRBJ1-2, with TRBD1 tentatively as D gene (6 bases match). The encoded CDR3 is CSVSANRDTGYTF. The DNA sequence is as follows: TGCAGCGTTTCCGCGAACAGGGATACAGGCTACACCTTC.